A selection of T cell receptor beta chains follows, all from one sample in a study of T-cell memory formation after mild COVID-19. TCRdb re-analysed the 5' RACE reads in MiXCR, keeping a single row per CDR3 protein. The sample holds under 250,000 distinct CDR3 sequences, approximately 15% seen once. The material sequenced was PBMCs or a T cell subset sorted from them (not recorded which). These receptors originate from an adult woman who had mild COVID-19 (a few samples of this study predate the infection). Cell type and time point are not known. The CDR3 runs from the conserved cysteine through the conserved F or W. Fields, in order: D gene, J gene, clone size, V gene, CDR3 protein, CDR3 DNA. The D gene is left open where the match is weak. Where a row states a size, it is once, few, many or the class of an expanded clone; other rows omit it.

D: TRBD1; J: TRBJ1-1; size: few; V: TRBV7-9; CDR3: CASSFDRGSAEAFF; DNA: TGTGCCAGCAGCTTCGACAGGGGTTCAGCTGAAGCTTTCTTT
D: -; J: TRBJ2-2; size: few; V: TRBV18; CDR3: CASSPKQTVTGELFF; DNA: TGTGCCAGCTCACCGAAGCAGACAGTCACCGGGGAGCTGTTTTTT
D: -; J: TRBJ2-2; size: -; V: TRBV5-1; CDR3: CASSPRDNTGELFF; DNA: TGCGCCAGCAGCCCTCGGGACAACACCGGGGAGCTGTTTTTT
D: -; J: TRBJ1-1; size: -; V: TRBV7-6; CDR3: CASSLRPTSGNTEAFF; DNA: TGTGCCAGCAGCTTACGGCCCACATCAGGGAACACTGAAGCTTTCTTT
D: -; J: TRBJ2-2; size: few; V: TRBV25-1; CDR3: CASSELSQFGTGELFF; DNA: TGTGCCAGCAGTGAATTGTCACAATTCGGCACCGGGGAGCTGTTTTTT
D: -; J: TRBJ2-4; size: -; V: TRBV9; CDR3: CASSPRSGDIAKNIQYF; DNA: TGTGCCAGCAGCCCCCGGAGTGGAGATATAGCCAAAAACATTCAGTACTTC
D: -; J: TRBJ1-3; size: many; V: TRBV10-2; CDR3: CASSDWGILGNTIYF; DNA: TGCGCCAGCAGTGACTGGGGGATCCTAGGAAACACCATATATTTT
D: -; J: TRBJ2-2; size: -; V: TRBV2; CDR3: CASSQGPLRGELFF; DNA: TGTGCCAGCAGTCAAGGCCCGCTCCGAGGGGAGCTGTTTTTT
D: -; J: TRBJ2-5; size: few; V: TRBV5-1; CDR3: CASSLGGSGGQETQYF; DNA: TGCGCCAGCAGCTTGGGCGGATCGGGGGGCCAGGAGACCCAGTACTTC
D: TRBD1; J: TRBJ1-5; size: -; V: TRBV27; CDR3: CASSLTGTGGTQPQHF; DNA: TGTGCCAGCAGTCTGACCGGGACAGGGGGCACTCAGCCCCAGCATTTT